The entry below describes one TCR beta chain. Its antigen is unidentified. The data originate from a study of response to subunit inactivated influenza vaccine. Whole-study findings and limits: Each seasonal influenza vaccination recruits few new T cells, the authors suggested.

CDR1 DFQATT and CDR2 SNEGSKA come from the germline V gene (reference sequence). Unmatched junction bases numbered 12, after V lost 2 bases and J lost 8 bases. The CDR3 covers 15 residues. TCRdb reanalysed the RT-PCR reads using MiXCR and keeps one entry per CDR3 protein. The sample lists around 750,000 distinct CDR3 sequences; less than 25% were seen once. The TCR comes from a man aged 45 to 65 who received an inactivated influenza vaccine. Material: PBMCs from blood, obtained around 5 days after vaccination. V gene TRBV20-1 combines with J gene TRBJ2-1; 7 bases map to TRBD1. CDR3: CSARQGQVLTHEQFF. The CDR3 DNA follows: TGCAGTGCTAGACAAGGACAGGTGTTAACTCATGAGCAGTTCTTC.